This TCR beta chain is drawn from a study of blood T cell repertoires in COVID-19. Clones were read by immunoSEQ multiplex PCR, and TCRdb kept only the in-frame ones, dropping some. Of about 73,000 clones in the sample, around 82% are singletons; the top ten hold 28%. This clone was observed once. The CDR3 loop spans 16 amino acids. The trim removed 4 bases at V and 7 bases at J, leaving 8 bases unmatched. Germline CDR1 reads SGHVS; CDR2 reads FNYEAQ. The clonotype comes from a human donor in a cohort sampled during active COVID-19. The V call is TRBV7-6, the J call TRBJ2-1; 12 bases align to TRBD2. Source material: peripheral blood. The CDR3 spells CASSSTRTSGVNEQFF. DNA for the CDR3: TGTGCCAGCAGCTCCACCCGGACTAGCGGGGTTAATGAGCAGTTCTTC.